Shown below are 28 T cell receptor beta chains from a single sample sequenced in a study of control samples from healthy donors and cancer patients. Sequencing was performed with immunoSEQ multiplex PCR; in TCRdb, only in-frame clones are kept and a portion is missing. The sample carries roughly 90,000 clones, 85% to 95% recorded once. Sequenced sample: blood. The receptors shown here come from a woman in her 30s in good health.

The chain combines TRBV6-6 with TRBJ1-3; 10 nucleotides agree with TRBD1. The germline V gene has CDR1 MNHNY and CDR2 SVGAGI (reference sequence). The CDR3 is 15 amino acids. The J segment lost 4 bases and the V segment lost 5 bases, leaving 5 bases of the junction unmatched. In nucleotides, the CDR3 is TGTGCCAGCAGTCCGGGACAGGGGAGGGGAAACACCATATATTTT. Encoded protein: CASSPGQGRGNTIYF.

J is TRBJ1-1 and V is TRBV4-1; D not certain. Germline CDR1 is MGHRA and CDR2 is YSYEKL. This CDR3 spans 14 amino acids. V was clipped by 6 bases and J by 6 bases, with 17 bases between them. CDR3 sequence: CASRSSQASAEAFF. In nucleotides, the CDR3 is TGCGCCAGCAGATCTAGCCAGGCGTCGGCTGAAGCTTTCTTT.

About this clone itself: Other DNA variants within this sample encode the same CDR3. The chain has TRBV2 and TRBJ1-1; no clear D gene. The CDR3 length is 13 residues. CDR1 is SNHLY and CDR2 is FYNNEI in the germline V gene. The V end was cut by 4 bases, the J end by 1 base, with 7 bases between. This CDR3 is CASSVRRNTEAFF. Written as DNA, the CDR3 is TGTGCCAGCAGTGTACGCAGGAACACTGAAGCTTTCTTT. Based on the CDR3 plus reference TRBV2 and TRBJ1-1, the full variable domain is EPEVTQTPSHQVTQMGQEVILRCVPISNHLYFYWYRQILGQKVEFLVSFYNNEISEKSEIFDDQFSVERPDGSNFTLKIRSTKLEDSAMYFCASSVRRNTEAFFGQGTRLTVV.

V gene TRBV5-1 combines with J gene TRBJ1-3, with D unclear. Trimming shortened V by 2 bases and J by 3 bases, and 9 bases separated the two germline ends. The germline CDR1 and CDR2 sequences are SGHRS and YFSETQ. The CDR3 loop spans 14 amino acids. The CDR3 spells CASSLSGLGNTIYF. The CDR3 DNA sequence: TGCGCCAGCAGCTTATCCGGGCTTGGAAACACCATATATTTT.

The chain joins TRBV24-1 to TRBJ2-3; 8 bases are a match to TRBD1. CDR1 is KGHDR and CDR2 is SFDVKD in the germline V gene. This CDR3 is 18 amino acids long. V lost 3 bases and J lost 2; bases outside the gene matches: 12. The CDR3 bases are TGTGCCACCAGTGATCCATTCTCGGACAGGGATCACACAGATACGCAGTATTTT. Translating it yields CATSDPFSDRDHTDTQYF.

V and J are TRBV6-5 and TRBJ1-5, with D perhaps TRBD1 (5 bases). The CDR3 runs 13 residues. Trimming took 8 bases from V and 1 from J, leaving 9 bases between them. Looked up from germline, CDR1 is MNHEY and CDR2 is SVGAGI. CDR3 nucleotide sequence: TGTGCCAGCGGGTCAGGGAGCAATCAGCCCCAGCATTTT. It encodes CASGSGSNQPQHF.

The CDR3 here is CASSPPGTGGASTEAFF. The CDR3 DNA is TGTGCCAGCAGCCCTCCTGGGACAGGGGGCGCGAGCACTGAAGCTTTCTTT. V usage is TRBV5-6 and J usage is TRBJ1-1; 12 bases align to TRBD1. CDR3 length: 17 residues. The V segment lost 4 bases and the J segment 4 bases; nucleotides outside the gene matches: 11. Germline V CDR1 and CDR2: SGHDT, YYEEEE. The full variable domain, rest sourced from reference TRBV5-6 and TRBJ1-1, is DAGVTQSPTHLIKTRGQQVTLRCSPKSGHDTVSWYQQALGQGPQFIFQYYEEEERQRGNFPDRFSGHQFPNYSSELNVNALLLGDSALYLCASSPPGTGGASTEAFFGQGTRLTVV.

CDR3 protein: CASSYDRGRTGELFF. CDR3 in DNA: TGTGCCAGCAGTTACGACAGGGGGCGGACCGGGGAGCTGTTTTTT. The chain carries TRBV6-5 and TRBJ2-2; 10 positions agree with TRBD1. The germline V gene encodes CDR1 MNHEY and CDR2 SVGAGI. V was clipped by 2 bases and J by 5 bases; unmatched bases: 2. The CDR3 extends over 15 amino acids.

Only one count was recorded for this clone. J is TRBJ2-2 and V is TRBV5-1; D is unclear. Germline V gene sequence: CDR1 SGHRS, CDR2 YFSETQ. V lost 2 bases to trimming and J lost 2 bases, with 4 bases between them. This CDR3 is built from 13 residues. CDR3 sequence (DNA): TGCGCCAGCAGCTTCCCAAACACCGGGGAGCTGTTTTTT. Protein product: CASSFPNTGELFF.

V and J are TRBV15 and TRBJ1-1; no clear D. The CDR3 totals 16 residues. The V end lost 1 base, the J end lost 3 bases, and 15 bases lay between the germline ends. Germline CDR1 and CDR2: LNHNV and YYDKDF (reference sequence). The DNA for the CDR3 is TGTGCCACCAGCAGAGTGAGTTTTGGCAGAGACACTGAAGCTTTCTTT. This encodes CATSRVSFGRDTEAFF. Supplemented by reference TRBV15 and TRBJ1-1, the full variable domain reads DAMVIQNPRYQVTQFGKPVTLSCSQTLNHNVMYWYQQKSSQAPKLLFHYYDKDFNNEADTPDNFQSRRPNTSFCFLDIRSPGLGDTAMYLCATSRVSFGRDTEAFFGQGTRLTVV.

This chain uses TRBV18 with TRBJ2-5, with D possibly being TRBD1 or TRBD2 (5 bases each). The V end was cut by 2 bases, the J end by 5 bases, with 21 bases between. Per germline, CDR1 KGHSH and CDR2 LQKENI. This CDR3 spans 17 amino acids. The CDR3 sequence: CASSPLGDGTPGETQYF. CDR3 DNA: TGTGCCAGCTCACCATTGGGAGACGGGACCCCTGGGGAGACCCAGTACTTC. The full variable domain, in which reference TRBV18 and TRBJ2-5 provide the parts outside the CDR3, is NAGVMQNPRHLVRRRGQEARLRCSPMKGHSHVYWYRQLPEEGLKFMVYLQKENIIDESGMPKERFSAEFPKEGPSILRIQQVVRGDSAAYFCASSPLGDGTPGETQYFGPGTRLLVL.

The chain recombines TRBV18 with TRBJ2-2; D uncertain. The V and J ends lost 6 bases and 4 bases respectively, with 6 bases between them. Germline-derived CDR1 and CDR2 are KGHSH and LQKENI. The CDR3 is made up of 12 amino acids. The CDR3 reads CASSTGTGELFF. CDR3 DNA sequence: TGTGCCAGCTCGACGGGCACCGGGGAGCTGTTTTTT. The whole variable domain, remainder taken from reference TRBV18 and TRBJ2-2, is NAGVMQNPRHLVRRRGQEARLRCSPMKGHSHVYWYRQLPEEGLKFMVYLQKENIIDESGMPKERFSAEFPKEGPSILRIQQVVRGDSAAYFCASSTGTGELFFGEGSRLTVL.

The chain employs TRBV6-5 and TRBJ1-1, with 7 positions matching TRBD1. The junction had 5 bases not matched to a gene; V was cut back by 7 bases and J by 0 bases. The CDR3 is 14 residues long. The germline CDR1 and CDR2 sequences are MNHEY and SVGAGI. CDR3 sequence reads: CASKRQGMNTEAFF. The CDR3 DNA reads TGTGCCAGCAAACGACAGGGCATGAACACTGAAGCTTTCTTT.

This clone was seen only once. J is TRBJ2-7 and V is TRBV12-3 or TRBV12-4; D remains ambiguous. This CDR3 comprises 12 residues. Trimming left V 1 base short and J 3 bases short, with 4 bases between. The CDR3 spells CASSLGRYEQYF. The CDR3 bases are TGTGCCAGCAGTTTAGGTCGCTACGAGCAGTACTTC.

The chain joins TRBV7-2 to TRBJ2-7; D is unresolved. The CDR3 runs to 14 residues. Germline V gene lookup returns CDR1 SGHTA and CDR2 FQGNSA. Trimming removed 4 bases from V and 0 bases from J, with 10 bases in between. For the CDR3, the DNA is TGTGCCAGCAGCTACTGGCCGCTCTCCTACGAGCAGTACTTC. It translates to CASSYWPLSYEQYF.

The J gene is TRBJ2-1, the V gene TRBV6-6; TRBD2 might be the D (5 bases). The CDR3 runs 13 residues. Germline CDR1 is MNHNY and CDR2 is SVGAGI (reference sequence). V was pared by 8 bases and J by 1 base, with 9 bases between. The CDR3 here is CASRDASYNEQFF. The CDR3 DNA reads as TGTGCCAGCCGGGATGCATCCTACAATGAGCAGTTCTTC.

The rearrangement uses TRBV6-5 and TRBJ2-7, with 7 positions matching TRBD1. Germline V gives CDR1 MNHEY, CDR2 SVGAGI. The CDR3 is 15 amino acids. V trimming: 6 bases; J trimming: 2 bases; junction bases outside the gene matches: 10. CDR3: CASRYSRDSAYEQYF. The CDR3 DNA follows: TGTGCCAGCAGATATTCCCGGGACAGCGCCTACGAGCAGTACTTC.

J is TRBJ1-1 and V is TRBV23-1; D not certain. TRBV23-1 is flagged as an ORF with uncertain function. Deletions cut 5 bases from V and 4 bases from J, with 17 bases between. The CDR3 is 15 residues long. CDR3 region: CASSSRFSFGTEAFF. As DNA, the CDR3 is TGCGCCAGCAGTAGTCGGTTCTCCTTCGGCACTGAAGCTTTCTTT.

The chain couples TRBV5-1 to TRBJ2-1, with 10 bases lining up with TRBD1. From germline, CDR1 is SGHRS and CDR2 YFSETQ. This CDR3 contains 16 residues. The ends lost 0 bases at V and 5 bases at J; junction bases unmatched: 5. CDR3: CASSLGDRGRNNEQFF. In DNA form, the CDR3 reads TGCGCCAGCAGCTTGGGAGACAGGGGGCGAAACAATGAGCAGTTCTTC.

V gene TRBV19 combines with J gene TRBJ1-5; the match to TRBD1 covers 7 bases. The CDR3 runs 15 residues. Germline-derived CDR1 and CDR2 are LNHDA and SQIVND (reference sequence). Trimming at V came to 4 bases and at J to 9 bases, leaving 12 bases not matched to a gene. CDR3 DNA: TGTGCCAGTAGTAGTGGGACAGCCGGAGCTTGGCCCCAGCATTTT. This translates into CASSSGTAGAWPQHF.

The chain links TRBV5-4 to TRBJ1-1; D gene unclear. In germline, CDR1 is SGHNT, CDR2 YYREEE (reference sequence). V lost 4 bases and J lost 3, with 13 bases in between. The CDR3 has 14 residues. The CDR3 DNA follows: TGTGCCAGCAGCATCCGACCGTGGGACACTGAAGCTTTCTTT. Its translation: CASSIRPWDTEAFF.

The gene calls are TRBV6-5 and TRBJ1-1, with 8 bases matching TRBD1. This CDR3 is built from 15 residues. CDR1 is MNHEY, CDR2 SVGAGI, per germline. J lost 7 bases, V lost 0 bases, and 7 bases had no gene match. CDR3 DNA: TGTGCCAGCAGTTACTCTTACGACAGGGGACGTGAAGCTTTCTTT. Translated: CASSYSYDRGREAFF.

V usage is TRBV15 and J usage is TRBJ1-4; 9 nucleotides align to TRBD1. CDR1 LNHNV and CDR2 YYDKDF come from the germline V gene (reference sequence). This CDR3 has 15 residues. The trim removed 3 bases at V and 6 bases at J, leaving 5 bases unmatched. The CDR3 nucleotides are TGTGCCACCAGCAGCAGGGGACAGGGTCATGAAAAACTGTTTTTT. This encodes CATSSRGQGHEKLFF.

The chain has TRBV9 and TRBJ2-1; D might be TRBD1 or TRBD2, each matching 6 bases. The V end lost 0 bases, the J end lost 3 bases, and 10 bases lay between the germline ends. CDR3 length: 15 residues. Germline values: CDR1 SGDLS, CDR2 YYNGEE. CDR3 nucleotide sequence: TGTGCCAGCAGCGTAGCGGAGGGGGTCTACAATGAGCAGTTCTTC. Protein sequence: CASSVAEGVYNEQFF.

The gene calls are TRBV7-9 and TRBJ1-6; unclear D gene. The CDR3 runs 15 residues. Germline V gives CDR1 SEHNR, CDR2 FQNEAQ (reference sequence). V was cut by 3 bases and J by 7 bases, with 13 bases left in between. The CDR3 bases are TGTGCCAGCAGCTTGGCTAGCATGGGCAATTCACCCCTCCACTTT. It yields the protein CASSLASMGNSPLHF.

This sequence joins TRBV11-1 and TRBJ2-1, with 9 bases aligning to TRBD2. Trimming cost V 1 base and J 9 bases; bases outside gene matches: 4. Germline V gives CDR1 SGHAT, CDR2 FQDESV (reference sequence). The CDR3 contains 14 residues. For the CDR3, the DNA is TGTGCCAGCAGCTTAGGGCTTAGCGGGAGTGAGCAGTTCTTC. Its protein product is CASSLGLSGSEQFF.

This chain connects TRBV18 to TRBJ1-4; 9 positions agree with TRBD1. The CDR3 length is 15 residues. Germline V gene lookup returns CDR1 KGHSH and CDR2 LQKENI. V shed 4 bases, J shed 13 bases, and the junction held 13 bases outside the gene matches. Here the CDR3 reads CASSLTGTGPSGLFF. DNA of the CDR3: TGTGCCAGCTCACTGACCGGGACAGGGCCATCGGGACTGTTTTTT.

About this clone: One junction end does not reproduce the germline sequence, and a read error may be involved. This chain uses TRBV7-7 with TRBJ2-6; 7 bases are a match to TRBD1. CDR1 is SSHAT, CDR2 FNYEAQ, per germline (reference sequence). The CDR3 has 15 amino acids. CDR3 region: CASSLGTAGANVLTF. The DNA for the CDR3 is TGTGCTAGCAGCCTAGGGACAGCTGGGGCCAACGTCCTGACTTTC.